The present T cell receptor (beta chain) was sequenced within a study of T-cell reconstitution after alpha-beta-depleted transplantation in children. Preparation of the TCRbeta library was carried out with unique molecular identifiers. TCRdb used MiXCR to reprocess the PCR reads, holding one entry per CDR3 protein. This table has 500,000 to 750,000 distinct CDR3 sequences, 10% to 15% appearing once. This clonotype was seen only a few times. Its specificity is not known. Overall study findings and caveats: High day-60 TCRbeta diversity in some patients came from surviving recipient T cells and thymic progenitors. Newly made T cells mostly supplied T-cell counts and diversity one year after transplant. The study reportedly traced alpha-beta T cells about two months after transplant to several hundred expanded graft clones.

This material consisted of PBMCs, mostly from graft donor cells, taken 360 days after TCRalphabeta/CD19-depleted stem cell transplant. The origin of this receptor is a male patient between 5 and 17 years old who had a stem cell transplant for acute myeloid leukemia, so the T cells may come from the graft donor.

In DNA, the CDR3 is TGTGCCAGCAGCTTGACGAGGGGCGATACATACAATGAGCAGTTCTTC. It translates to CASSLTRGDTYNEQFF. This chain joins TRBV5-8 and TRBJ2-1, with D perhaps TRBD1 or TRBD2 (5 bases each). V lost 1 base and J lost 4, with 15 bases in between. The CDR3 is 16 residues long. Germline CDR1 reads SGHTS; CDR2 reads YDEGEE. The variable domain in full, completed from reference TRBV5-8 and TRBJ2-1, reads EAGVTQSPTHLIKTRGQQATLRCSPISGHTSVYWYQQALGLGLQFLLWYDEGEERNRGNFPPRFSGRQFPNYSSELNVNALELEDSALYLCASSLTRGDTYNEQFFGPGTRLTVL.